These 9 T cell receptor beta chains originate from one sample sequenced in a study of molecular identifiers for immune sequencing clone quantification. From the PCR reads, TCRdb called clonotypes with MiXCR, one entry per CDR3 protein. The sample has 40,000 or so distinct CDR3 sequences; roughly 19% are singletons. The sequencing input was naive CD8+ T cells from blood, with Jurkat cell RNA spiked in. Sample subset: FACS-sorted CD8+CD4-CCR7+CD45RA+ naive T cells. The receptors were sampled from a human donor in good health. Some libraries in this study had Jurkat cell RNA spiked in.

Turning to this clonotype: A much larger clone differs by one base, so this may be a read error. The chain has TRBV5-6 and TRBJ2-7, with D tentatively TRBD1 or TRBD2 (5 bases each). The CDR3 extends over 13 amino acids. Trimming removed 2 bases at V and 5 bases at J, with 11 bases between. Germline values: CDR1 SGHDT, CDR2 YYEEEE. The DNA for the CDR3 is TGTGCCAGCAGCTTAAGACAGAGGGACGAGCAGTACTTC. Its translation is CASSLRQRDEQYF.

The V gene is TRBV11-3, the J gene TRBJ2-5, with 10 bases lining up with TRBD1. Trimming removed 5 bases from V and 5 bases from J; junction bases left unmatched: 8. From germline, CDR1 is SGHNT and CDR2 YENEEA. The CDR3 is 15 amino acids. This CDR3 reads CASSPNRTGGETQYF. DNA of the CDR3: TGTGCCAGCAGCCCTAATAGGACAGGGGGTGAGACCCAGTACTTC.

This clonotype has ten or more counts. The CDR3 DNA reads as TGTGCCAGCAGCCCAACGGAAGAGACCCAGTACTTC. Translating it yields CASSPTEETQYF. This rearrangement joins TRBV9 to TRBJ2-5, with D uncertain. Trimming cost V 4 bases and J 3 bases, with 7 bases left between them. This CDR3 contains 12 residues. Germline V gene sequence: CDR1 SGDLS, CDR2 YYNGEE.

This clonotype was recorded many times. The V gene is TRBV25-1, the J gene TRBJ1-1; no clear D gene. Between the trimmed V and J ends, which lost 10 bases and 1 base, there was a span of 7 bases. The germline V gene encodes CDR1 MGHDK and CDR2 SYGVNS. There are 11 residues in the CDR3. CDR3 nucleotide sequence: TGTGCCACAGAGAGGAACACTGAAGCTTTCTTT. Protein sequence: CATERNTEAFF.

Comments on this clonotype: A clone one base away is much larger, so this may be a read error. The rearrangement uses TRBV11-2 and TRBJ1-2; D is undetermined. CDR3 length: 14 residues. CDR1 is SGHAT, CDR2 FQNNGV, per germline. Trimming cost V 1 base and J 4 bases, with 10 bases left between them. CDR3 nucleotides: TGTGCCAGCAGCTTAGTCCCCGTATTCTATGGCTACACCTTC. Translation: CASSLVPVFYGYTF.

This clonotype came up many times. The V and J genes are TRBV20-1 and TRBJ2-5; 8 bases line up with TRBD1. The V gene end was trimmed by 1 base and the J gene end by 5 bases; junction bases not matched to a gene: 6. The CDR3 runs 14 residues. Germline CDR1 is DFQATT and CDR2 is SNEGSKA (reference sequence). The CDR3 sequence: CSARGRQGMETQYF. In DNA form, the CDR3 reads TGCAGTGCTAGAGGCCGACAGGGGATGGAGACCCAGTACTTC.

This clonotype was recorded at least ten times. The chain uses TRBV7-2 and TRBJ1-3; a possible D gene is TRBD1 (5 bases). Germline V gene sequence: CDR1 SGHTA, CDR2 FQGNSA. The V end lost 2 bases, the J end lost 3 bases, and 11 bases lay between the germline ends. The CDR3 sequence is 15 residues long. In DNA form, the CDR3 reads TGTGCCAGCAGCTTAACGGCAGGGTTTGGAAACACCATATATTTT. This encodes CASSLTAGFGNTIYF.

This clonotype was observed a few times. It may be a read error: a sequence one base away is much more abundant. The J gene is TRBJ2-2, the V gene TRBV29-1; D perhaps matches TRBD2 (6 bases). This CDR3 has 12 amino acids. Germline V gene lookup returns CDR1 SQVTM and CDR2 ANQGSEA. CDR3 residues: CSVEIPAGGLFF. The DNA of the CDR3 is TGCAGCGTTGAAATCCCCGCCGGGGGGCTGTTTTTT.

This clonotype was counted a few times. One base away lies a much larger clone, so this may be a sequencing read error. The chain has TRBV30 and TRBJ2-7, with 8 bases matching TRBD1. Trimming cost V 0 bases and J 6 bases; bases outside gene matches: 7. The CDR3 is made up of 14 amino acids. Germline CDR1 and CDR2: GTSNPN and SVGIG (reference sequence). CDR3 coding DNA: TGTGCCTGGAGTGTGAAGGACAGGGCACGCGAGCAGTACTTC. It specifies CAWSVKDRAREQYF.